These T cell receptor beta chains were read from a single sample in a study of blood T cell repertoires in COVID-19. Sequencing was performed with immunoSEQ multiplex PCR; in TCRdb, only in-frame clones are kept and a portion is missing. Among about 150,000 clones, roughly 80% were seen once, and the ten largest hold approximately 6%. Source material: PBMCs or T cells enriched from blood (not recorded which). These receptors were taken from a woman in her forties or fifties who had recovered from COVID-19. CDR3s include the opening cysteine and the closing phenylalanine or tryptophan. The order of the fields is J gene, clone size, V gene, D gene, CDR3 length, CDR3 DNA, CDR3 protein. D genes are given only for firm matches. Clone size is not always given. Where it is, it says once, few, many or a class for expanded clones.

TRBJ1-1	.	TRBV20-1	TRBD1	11	TGCAGTGTCACAGGGGACACTGAAGCTTTCTTT	CSVTGDTEAFF
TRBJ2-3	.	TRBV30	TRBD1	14	TGTGCCTGGTCGACAGGGAGTAGCACAGATACGCAGTATTTT	CAWSTGSSTDTQYF
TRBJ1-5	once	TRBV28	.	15	TGTGCCAGCAGCCGAGGGACACCGGCGGATCAGCCCCAGCATTTT	CASSRGTPADQPQHF
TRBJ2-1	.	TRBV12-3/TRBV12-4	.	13	TGTGCCAGCAGCACGGGGAATTACAATGAGCAGTTCTTC	CASSTGNYNEQFF
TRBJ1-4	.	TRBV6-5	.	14	TGTGCCAGCAGGACGACACCAACTAATGAAAAACTGTTTTTT	CASRTTPTNEKLFF
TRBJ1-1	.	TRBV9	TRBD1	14	TGTGCCAGCAGCGTTCGACAGGGGAACACTGAAGCTTTCTTT	CASSVRQGNTEAFF
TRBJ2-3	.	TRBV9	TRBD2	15	TGTGCCAGCAGCGTAGGGACTAGCGCCTCAGATACGCAGTATTTT	CASSVGTSASDTQYF
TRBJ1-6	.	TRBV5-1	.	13	TGCGCAAGTCAGGGTTCTGCAAATTCACCCCTCCACTTT	CASQGSANSPLHF
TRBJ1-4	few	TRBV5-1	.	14	TGCGCCAGCAGCTCGGACAGCGACAATGAAAAACTGTTTTTT	CASSSDSDNEKLFF
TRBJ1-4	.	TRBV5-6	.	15	TGTGCCAGCAGCTTGACTACGACCGGGAATGAAAAACTGTTTTTT	CASSLTTTGNEKLFF
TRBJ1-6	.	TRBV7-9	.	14	TGTGCCAGCAGCTTAGAACCCAGATCCTCACCCCTCCACTTT	CASSLEPRSSPLHF
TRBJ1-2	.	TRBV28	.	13	TGTGCCAGCAGTTTAGGAACAGGCGGAGGCTACACCTTC	CASSLGTGGGYTF
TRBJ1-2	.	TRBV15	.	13	TGTGCCACCAGCAGAGATAACCCAGGGGGCTACACCTTC	CATSRDNPGGYTF
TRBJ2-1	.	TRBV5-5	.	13	TGTGCCAGCAGCTTGGATATCTACAATGAGCAGTTCTTC	CASSLDIYNEQFF
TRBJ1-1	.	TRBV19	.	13	TGTGCCAGTAGTATTGGCATGAACACTGAAGCTTTCTTT	CASSIGMNTEAFF
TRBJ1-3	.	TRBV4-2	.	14	TGTGCCAGCAGCCAAGATGGGGGGGGTAACACCATATATTTT	CASSQDGGGNTIYF
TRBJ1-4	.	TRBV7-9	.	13	TGTGCCAGCAGCCCTACAGGGAATGAAAAACTGTTTTTT	CASSPTGNEKLFF
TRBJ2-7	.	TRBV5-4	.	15	TGTGCCAGCAGCAAGACAGACCGACTCTCCTACGAGCAGTACTTC	CASSKTDRLSYEQYF
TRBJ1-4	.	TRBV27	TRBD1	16	TGTGCCAGCAGTTTAGAGCGACGGACAGGGGCGGAAAAACTGTTTTTT	CASSLERRTGAEKLFF
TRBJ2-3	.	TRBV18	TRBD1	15	TGTGCCAGCTCACCGGGGGACAGGGTCTTCGATACGCAGTATTTT	CASSPGDRVFDTQYF
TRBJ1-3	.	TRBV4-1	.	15	TGCGCCAGCAGCCAAGATTTAGGAGCTGGAAACACCATATATTTT	CASSQDLGAGNTIYF
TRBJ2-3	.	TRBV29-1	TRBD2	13	TGCAGCGTTGGAGCGGGGATCACAGATACGCAGTATTTT	CSVGAGITDTQYF